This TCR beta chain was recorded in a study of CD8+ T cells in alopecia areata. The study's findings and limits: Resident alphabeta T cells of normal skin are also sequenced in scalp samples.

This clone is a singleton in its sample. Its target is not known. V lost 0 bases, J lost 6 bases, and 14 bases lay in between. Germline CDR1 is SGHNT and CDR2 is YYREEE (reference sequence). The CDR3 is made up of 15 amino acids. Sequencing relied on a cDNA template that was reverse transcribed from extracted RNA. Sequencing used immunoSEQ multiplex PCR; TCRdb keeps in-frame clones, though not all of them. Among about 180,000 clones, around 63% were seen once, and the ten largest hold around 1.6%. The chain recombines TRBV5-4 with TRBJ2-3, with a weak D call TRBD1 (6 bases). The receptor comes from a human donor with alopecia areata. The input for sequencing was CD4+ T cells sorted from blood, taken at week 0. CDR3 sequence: CASSLVGQSTDTQYF. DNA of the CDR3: TGTGCCAGCAGCTTGGTGGGACAATCGACGGATACGCAGTATTTT.